This entry concerns a single T cell receptor beta chain. Its antigen is still unknown. These data come from a study of T-cell memory formation after mild COVID-19. As for the study in general: Clustering of TCRs was largely donor specific. Study-level findings and limits: The CD4+ clones that contracted clustered mainly within CM and EM, and the CD8+ clones concentrated in EMRA. CD4+ bias marked clones expanding day 15 to 37, unlike balanced contracting clones. Whether day 37 second-wave clones are SARS-CoV-2-specific was not confirmed.

TCRdb re-derived calls from the 5' RACE reads in MiXCR, one entry per CDR3 protein. In the table there are some 290,000 distinct CDR3 sequences, 15% to 20% of which are singletons. The V and J ends lost 1 base and 2 bases respectively, with 9 bases between them. The CDR3 contains 15 residues. In germline, CDR1 is SEHNR, CDR2 FQNEAQ (reference sequence). V gene TRBV7-9 combines with J gene TRBJ2-1, with D hard to call. The source of this sequence is a man between 18 and 29 years old who had mild COVID-19 (a few samples of this study predate the infection). Cell type and time point are not known. The sample comprised PBMCs or a T cell subset sorted from them (not recorded which). The CDR3 DNA reads as TGTGCCAGCAGCTTAGTGGCGCGTCCCTACAATGAGCAGTTCTTC. This gives the protein CASSLVARPYNEQFF. Filled out from reference TRBV7-9 and TRBJ2-1, the complete variable domain reads DTGVSQNPRHKITKRGQNVTFRCDPISEHNRLYWYRQTLGQGPEFLTYFQNEAQLEKSRLLSDRFSAERPKGSFSTLEIQRTEQGDSAMYLCASSLVARPYNEQFFGPGTRLTVL.